This T cell receptor (beta chain) was identified in a study of cytomegalovirus exposure and HLA in healthy donors. The CDR3 is made up of 15 amino acids. The germline CDR1 and CDR2 sequences are LGHNA and YSLEER. V lost 4 bases, J lost 5 bases, and 7 bases stayed unmatched. Profiling relied on immunoSEQ multiplex PCR, and the TCRdb table lists in-frame clones only, not all of them. The sample has just over 20,000 clones, around 96% seen once; the top ten hold 8% to 10%. J is TRBJ1-4 and V is TRBV4-3, with 7 bases identical to TRBD1. This TCR came from a man aged 25 to 45 in good health and CMV-seropositive. The sequenced sample consisted of PBMCs. CDR3: CASSRGTVENEKLFF. The CDR3 DNA is TGCGCCAGCAGCCGCGGGACAGTTGAGAATGAAAAACTGTTTTTT.